This is a list of T cell receptor beta chains from one sample in a study of PD-1 blockade in mismatch repair-deficient tumors. Clones were sequenced by immunoSEQ multiplex PCR, and TCRdb holds only the in-frame ones, with some missing. The sample records 50,000 or so clones, approximately 80% being singletons. This specimen was PBMCs, taken before pembrolizumab treatment. The receptors were sampled from an adult with mismatch repair-deficient cancer. Both conserved end residues are part of each CDR3. The order of the fields is D gene, J gene, clone size, V gene, CDR3 DNA, CDR3 protein. The D gene is left open where the match is weak. The size of a clone is reported for some rows only, either as once, few or many, or as a class for expanded clones.

D gene: TRBD2; J gene: TRBJ2-1; clone size: once; V gene: TRBV7-9; CDR3 DNA: TGTGCCAGCAGCGGCGGCGGACTAGACGTTGGCCAGTTCTTC; CDR3 protein: CASSGGGLDVGQFF
D gene: -; J gene: TRBJ2-7; clone size: -; V gene: TRBV11-2; CDR3 DNA: TGTGCCAGCAGCCCAATCGGTGCGACCTACGAGCAGTACTTC; CDR3 protein: CASSPIGATYEQYF
D gene: -; J gene: TRBJ2-7; clone size: -; V gene: TRBV5-4; CDR3 DNA: TGTGCCAGCAGCTTGGGCGGGACTGTCTACGAGCAGTACTTC; CDR3 protein: CASSLGGTVYEQYF
D gene: -; J gene: TRBJ2-5; clone size: -; V gene: TRBV7-2; CDR3 DNA: TGTGCCAGCAGCTTAGTTAGGGCATCGGAGACCCAGTACTTC; CDR3 protein: CASSLVRASETQYF
D gene: -; J gene: TRBJ2-5; clone size: -; V gene: TRBV20-1; CDR3 DNA: TGCAGTGCTAGAAGAGAGACCCAGTACTTC; CDR3 protein: CSARRETQYF
D gene: TRBD2; J gene: TRBJ2-1; clone size: -; V gene: TRBV6-1; CDR3 DNA: TGTGCCAGCAGTGAAGCTACGCGGCTTCCTAGCGGTTCCTACAATGAGCAGTTCTTC; CDR3 protein: CASSEATRLPSGSYNEQFF
D gene: -; J gene: TRBJ1-1; clone size: -; V gene: TRBV2; CDR3 DNA: TGTGCCAGCAGTGCCGCCCGGGGAGTGAACACTGAAGCTTTCTTT; CDR3 protein: CASSAARGVNTEAFF
D gene: TRBD2; J gene: TRBJ2-1; clone size: -; V gene: TRBV7-9; CDR3 DNA: TGTGCCAGCAGCTTACAGACTAGCGGCACCTACAATGAGCAGTTCTTC; CDR3 protein: CASSLQTSGTYNEQFF
D gene: -; J gene: TRBJ1-5; clone size: -; V gene: TRBV4-1; CDR3 DNA: TGCGCCAGCAGCCAAATTGGGAAAAATCAGCCCCAGCATTTT; CDR3 protein: CASSQIGKNQPQHF
D gene: -; J gene: TRBJ2-1; clone size: -; V gene: TRBV5-6; CDR3 DNA: TGTGCCAGCAGCTTGACGTCTTCACCTTACAATGAGCAGTTCTTC; CDR3 protein: CASSLTSSPYNEQFF
D gene: -; J gene: TRBJ2-7; clone size: -; V gene: TRBV7-9; CDR3 DNA: TGTGCCAGCAGCTTAGACCCGAGCTCCTACGAGCAGTACTTC; CDR3 protein: CASSLDPSSYEQYF
D gene: -; J gene: TRBJ2-2; clone size: -; V gene: TRBV10-3; CDR3 DNA: TGTGCCATCAGTTCTAGCGTGCCCACCGGGGAGCTGTTTTTT; CDR3 protein: CAISSSVPTGELFF
D gene: -; J gene: TRBJ1-3; clone size: -; V gene: TRBV19; CDR3 DNA: TGTGCCAGTAGTATGGGGCAGGGGATCTCTGGAAACACCATATATTTT; CDR3 protein: CASSMGQGISGNTIYF
D gene: -; J gene: TRBJ1-5; clone size: -; V gene: TRBV27; CDR3 DNA: TGTGCCAGCAGCTTAGTGGGAGGGCAGCCCCAGCATTTT; CDR3 protein: CASSLVGGQPQHF
D gene: -; J gene: TRBJ2-7; clone size: -; V gene: TRBV7-8; CDR3 DNA: TGTGCCAGCAGACTGGGTCGCTCCTACGAGCAGTACTTC; CDR3 protein: CASRLGRSYEQYF
D gene: -; J gene: TRBJ2-6; clone size: -; V gene: TRBV11-3; CDR3 DNA: TGTGCCAGCAGCTTCTTAACACTTCCGGGACAACTCTCTGGGGCCAACGTCCTGACTTTC; CDR3 protein: CASSFLTLPGQLSGANVLTF
D gene: TRBD2; J gene: TRBJ2-1; clone size: -; V gene: TRBV25-1; CDR3 DNA: TGTGCCAGTCGGTCCCCACTAGCGGTTTACAATGAGCAGTTCTTC; CDR3 protein: CASRSPLAVYNEQFF
D gene: -; J gene: TRBJ1-4; clone size: -; V gene: TRBV2; CDR3 DNA: TGTGCCAGCAGTGTGGGCAGAACTAATGAAAAACTGTTTTTT; CDR3 protein: CASSVGRTNEKLFF